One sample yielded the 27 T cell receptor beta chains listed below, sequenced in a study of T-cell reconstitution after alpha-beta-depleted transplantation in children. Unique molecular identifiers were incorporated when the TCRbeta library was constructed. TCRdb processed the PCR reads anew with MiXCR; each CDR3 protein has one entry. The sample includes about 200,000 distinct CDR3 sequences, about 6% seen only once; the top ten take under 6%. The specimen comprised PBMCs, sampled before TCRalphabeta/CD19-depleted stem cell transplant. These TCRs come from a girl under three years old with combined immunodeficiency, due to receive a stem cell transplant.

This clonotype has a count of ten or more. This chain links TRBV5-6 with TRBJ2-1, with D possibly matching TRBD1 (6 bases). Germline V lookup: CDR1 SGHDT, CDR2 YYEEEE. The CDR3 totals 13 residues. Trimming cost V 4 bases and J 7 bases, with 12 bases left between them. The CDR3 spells CASSHGRGNEQFF. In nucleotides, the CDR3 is TGTGCCAGCAGCCACGGTAGGGGGAATGAGCAGTTCTTC. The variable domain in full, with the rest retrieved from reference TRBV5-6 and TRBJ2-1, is DAGVTQSPTHLIKTRGQQVTLRCSPKSGHDTVSWYQQALGQGPQFIFQYYEEEERQRGNFPDRFSGHQFPNYSSELNVNALLLGDSALYLCASSHGRGNEQFFGPGTRLTVL.

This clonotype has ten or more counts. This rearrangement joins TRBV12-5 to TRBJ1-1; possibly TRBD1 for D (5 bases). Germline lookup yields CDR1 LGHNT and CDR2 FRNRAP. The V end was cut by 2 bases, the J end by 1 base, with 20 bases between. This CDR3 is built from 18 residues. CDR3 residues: CASGLLSPTEVQNTEAFF. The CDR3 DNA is TGTGCTAGTGGTTTGCTTAGCCCGACAGAGGTACAGAACACTGAAGCTTTCTTT. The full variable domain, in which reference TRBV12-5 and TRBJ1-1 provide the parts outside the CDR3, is DARVTQTPRHKVTEMGQEVTMRCQPILGHNTVFWYRQTMMQGLELLAYFRNRAPLDDSGMPKDRFSAEMPDATLATLKIQPSEPRDSAVYFCASGLLSPTEVQNTEAFFGQGTRLTVV.

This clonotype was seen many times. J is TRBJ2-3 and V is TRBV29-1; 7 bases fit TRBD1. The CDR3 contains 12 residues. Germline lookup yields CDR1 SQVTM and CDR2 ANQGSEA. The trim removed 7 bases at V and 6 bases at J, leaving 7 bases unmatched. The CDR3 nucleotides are TGCAGCGATACGACAGGGTGGGATACGCAGTATTTT. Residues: CSDTTGWDTQYF.

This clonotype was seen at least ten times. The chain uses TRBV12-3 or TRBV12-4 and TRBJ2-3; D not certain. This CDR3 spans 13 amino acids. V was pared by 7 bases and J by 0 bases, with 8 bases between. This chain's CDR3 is CASISDSTDTQYF. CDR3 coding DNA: TGTGCCAGCATATCGGACAGCACAGATACGCAGTATTTT.

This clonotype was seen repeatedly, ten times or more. CDR3 coding DNA: TGTGCCAGCACCGTACTAGCGGGAGGTTCCAATGAGCAGTTCTTC. This translates into CASTVLAGGSNEQFF. The chain couples TRBV7-8 to TRBJ2-1; 12 bases fit TRBD2. Losses at the gene ends were 7 bases for V and 6 bases for J; bases not matched to a gene: 7. CDR1 is SGHVS and CDR2 is FQNEAQ in the germline V gene. This CDR3 spans 15 amino acids.

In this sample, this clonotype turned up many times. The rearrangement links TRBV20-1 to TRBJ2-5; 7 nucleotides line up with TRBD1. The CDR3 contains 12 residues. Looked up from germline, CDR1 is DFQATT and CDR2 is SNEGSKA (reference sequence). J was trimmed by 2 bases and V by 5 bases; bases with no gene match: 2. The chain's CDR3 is CSAEGQQETQYF. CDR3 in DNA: TGCAGTGCTGAGGGACAGCAAGAGACCCAGTACTTC.

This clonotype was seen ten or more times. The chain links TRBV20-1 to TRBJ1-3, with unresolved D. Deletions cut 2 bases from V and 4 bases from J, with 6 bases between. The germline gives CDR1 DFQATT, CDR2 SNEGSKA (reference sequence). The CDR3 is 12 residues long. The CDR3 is CSARQAGNTIYF. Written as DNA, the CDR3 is TGCAGTGCTAGACAGGCCGGAAACACCATATATTTT.

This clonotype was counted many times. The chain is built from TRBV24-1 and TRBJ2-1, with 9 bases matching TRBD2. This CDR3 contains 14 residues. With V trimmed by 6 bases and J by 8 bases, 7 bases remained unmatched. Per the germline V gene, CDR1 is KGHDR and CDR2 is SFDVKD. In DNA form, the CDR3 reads TGTGCCACCAGTAGGACTAGCGCTCGCGATGAGCAGTTCTTC. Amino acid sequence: CATSRTSARDEQFF.

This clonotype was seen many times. The CDR3 sequence: CASSQYYRQGAGTRPFTGELFF. The CDR3 DNA is TGTGCCAGCAGCCAATACTACCGACAGGGCGCCGGGACTAGACCGTTCACCGGGGAGCTGTTTTTT. The chain uses TRBV4-2 and TRBJ2-2; TRBD2 might be the D (8 bases). Germline V gene sequence: CDR1 LGHNA, CDR2 YNFKEQ. Trimming left V 2 bases short and J 4 bases short, with 32 bases between. The CDR3 loop spans 22 amino acids.

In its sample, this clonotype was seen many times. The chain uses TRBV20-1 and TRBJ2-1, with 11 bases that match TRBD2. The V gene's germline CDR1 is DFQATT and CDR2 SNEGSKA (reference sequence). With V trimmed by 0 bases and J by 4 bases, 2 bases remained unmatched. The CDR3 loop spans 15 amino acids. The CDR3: CSAREGTSGYNEQFF. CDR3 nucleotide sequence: TGCAGTGCTAGAGAGGGGACTAGCGGATACAATGAGCAGTTCTTC.

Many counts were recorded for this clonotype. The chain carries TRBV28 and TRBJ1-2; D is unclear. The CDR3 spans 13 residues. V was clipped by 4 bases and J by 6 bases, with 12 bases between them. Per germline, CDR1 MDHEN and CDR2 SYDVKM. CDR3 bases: TGTGCCAGCAGTTGGCGTCAGCCAGATGGCTACACCTTC. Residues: CASSWRQPDGYTF.

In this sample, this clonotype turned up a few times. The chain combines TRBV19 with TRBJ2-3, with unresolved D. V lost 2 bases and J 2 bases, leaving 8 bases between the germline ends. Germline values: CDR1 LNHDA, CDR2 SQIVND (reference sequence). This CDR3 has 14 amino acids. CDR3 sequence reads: CASSIIDITDTQYF. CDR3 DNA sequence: TGTGCCAGTAGTATAATCGACATCACAGATACGCAGTATTTT. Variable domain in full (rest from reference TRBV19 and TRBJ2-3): DGGITQSPKYLFRKEGQNVTLSCEQNLNHDAMYWYRQDPGQGLRLIYYSQIVNDFQKGDIAEGYSVSREKKESFPLTVTSAQKNPTAFYLCASSIIDITDTQYFGPGTRLTVL.

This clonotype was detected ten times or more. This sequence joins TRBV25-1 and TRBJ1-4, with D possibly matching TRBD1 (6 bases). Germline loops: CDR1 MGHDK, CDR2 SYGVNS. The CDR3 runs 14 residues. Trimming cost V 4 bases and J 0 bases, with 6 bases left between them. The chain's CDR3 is CASSGTATNEKLFF. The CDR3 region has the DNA TGTGCCAGCAGTGGGACAGCAACTAATGAAAAACTGTTTTTT.

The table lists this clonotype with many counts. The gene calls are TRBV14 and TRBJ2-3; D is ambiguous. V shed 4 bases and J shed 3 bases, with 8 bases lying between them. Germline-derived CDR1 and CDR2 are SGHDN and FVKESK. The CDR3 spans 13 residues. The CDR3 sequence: CASSPRETDTQYF. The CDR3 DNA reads TGTGCCAGCAGCCCCCGAGAAACAGATACGCAGTATTTT.

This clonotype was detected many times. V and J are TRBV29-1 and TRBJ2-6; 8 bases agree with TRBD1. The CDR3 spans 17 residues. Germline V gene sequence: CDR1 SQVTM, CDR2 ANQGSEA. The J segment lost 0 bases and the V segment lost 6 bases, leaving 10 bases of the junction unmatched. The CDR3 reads CSVRTGQAVSGANVLTF. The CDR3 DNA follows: TGCAGCGTCCGGACGGGACAGGCTGTCTCTGGGGCCAACGTCCTGACTTTC.

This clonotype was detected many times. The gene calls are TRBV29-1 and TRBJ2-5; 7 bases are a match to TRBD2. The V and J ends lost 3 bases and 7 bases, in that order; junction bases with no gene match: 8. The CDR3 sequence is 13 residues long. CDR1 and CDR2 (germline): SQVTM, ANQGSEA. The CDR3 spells CSVEVAGQRTQYF. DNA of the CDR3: TGCAGCGTTGAGGTAGCGGGTCAGAGGACCCAGTACTTC.

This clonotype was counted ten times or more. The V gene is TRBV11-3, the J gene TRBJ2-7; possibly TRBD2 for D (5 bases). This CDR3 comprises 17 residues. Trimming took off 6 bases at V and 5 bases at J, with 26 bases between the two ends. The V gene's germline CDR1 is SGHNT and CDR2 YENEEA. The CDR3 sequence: CASSKTFPPTRDHEQYF. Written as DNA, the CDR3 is TGTGCCAGCAGTAAAACTTTCCCCCCGACGAGGGATCACGAGCAGTACTTC.

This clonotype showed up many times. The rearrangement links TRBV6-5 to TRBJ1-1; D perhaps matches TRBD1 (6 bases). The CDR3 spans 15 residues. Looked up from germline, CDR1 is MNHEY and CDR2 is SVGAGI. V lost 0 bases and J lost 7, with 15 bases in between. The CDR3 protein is CASSYSNQGNFEAFF. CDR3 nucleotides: TGTGCCAGCAGTTACTCGAACCAGGGGAACTTTGAAGCTTTCTTT.

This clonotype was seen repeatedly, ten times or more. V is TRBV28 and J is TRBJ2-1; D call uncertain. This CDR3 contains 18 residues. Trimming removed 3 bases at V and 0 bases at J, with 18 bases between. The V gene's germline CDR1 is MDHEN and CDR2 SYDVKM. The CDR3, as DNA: TGTGCCAGCAGTTTCGGTGGTACGAAGTCGAGCTCCTACAATGAGCAGTTCTTC. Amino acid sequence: CASSFGGTKSSSYNEQFF. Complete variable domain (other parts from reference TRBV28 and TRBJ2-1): DVKVTQSSRYLVKRTGEKVFLECVQDMDHENMFWYRQDPGLGLRLIYFSYDVKMKEKGDIPEGYSVSREKKERFSLILESASTNQTSMYLCASSFGGTKSSSYNEQFFGPGTRLTVL.

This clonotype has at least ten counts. DNA of the CDR3: TGTGCCAGCAGCCAAGTTACAGGACAAGAGACCCAGTACTTC. Protein: CASSQVTGQETQYF. The gene calls are TRBV3-1 and TRBJ2-5; D possibly corresponds to TRBD1 (5 bases). Trimming shortened V by 1 base and J by 2 bases, and 8 bases separated the two germline ends. Germline values: CDR1 LGHDT, CDR2 YNNKEL (reference sequence). The CDR3 loop spans 14 amino acids.

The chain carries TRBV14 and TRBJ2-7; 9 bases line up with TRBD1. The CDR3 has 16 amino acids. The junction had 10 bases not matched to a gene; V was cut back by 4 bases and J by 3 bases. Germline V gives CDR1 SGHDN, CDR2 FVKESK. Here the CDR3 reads CASSPPGQGRNYEQYF. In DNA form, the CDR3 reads TGTGCCAGCAGCCCCCCGGGACAGGGTCGTAACTACGAGCAGTACTTC.

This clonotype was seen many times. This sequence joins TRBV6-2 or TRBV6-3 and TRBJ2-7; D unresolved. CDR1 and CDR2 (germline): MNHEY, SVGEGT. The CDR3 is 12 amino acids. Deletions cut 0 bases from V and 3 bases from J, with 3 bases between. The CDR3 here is CASSYSIYEQYF. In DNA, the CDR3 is TGTGCCAGCAGTTACTCGATCTACGAGCAGTACTTC.

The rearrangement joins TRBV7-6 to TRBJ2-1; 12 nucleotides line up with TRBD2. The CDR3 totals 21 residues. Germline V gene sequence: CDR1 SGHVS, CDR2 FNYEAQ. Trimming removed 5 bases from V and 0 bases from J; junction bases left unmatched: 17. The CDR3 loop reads CASSPQKGLAGYQSSYNEQFF. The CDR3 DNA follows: TGTGCCAGCAGCCCCCAAAAAGGACTAGCGGGGTACCAGAGCTCCTACAATGAGCAGTTCTTC.

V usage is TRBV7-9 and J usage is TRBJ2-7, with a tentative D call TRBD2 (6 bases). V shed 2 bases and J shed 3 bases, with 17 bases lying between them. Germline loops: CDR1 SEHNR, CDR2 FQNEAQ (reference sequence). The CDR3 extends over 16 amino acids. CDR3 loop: CASSLTRAGGDYEQYF. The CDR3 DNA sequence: TGTGCCAGCAGCTTAACCCGAGCGGGTGGGGACTACGAGCAGTACTTC.

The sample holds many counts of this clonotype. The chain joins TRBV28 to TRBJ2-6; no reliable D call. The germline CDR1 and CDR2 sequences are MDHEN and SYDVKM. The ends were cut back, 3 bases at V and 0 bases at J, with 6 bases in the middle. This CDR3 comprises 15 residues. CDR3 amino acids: CASSFESSGANVLTF. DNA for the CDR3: TGTGCCAGCAGTTTTGAGAGCTCTGGGGCCAACGTCCTGACTTTC.

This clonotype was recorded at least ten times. CDR3 amino acids: CASSNGGSSYEQYF. The CDR3 coding sequence is TGTGCCAGTAGTAATGGCGGGAGCTCCTACGAGCAGTACTTC. This chain links TRBV19 with TRBJ2-7; 7 nucleotides line up with TRBD2. V was clipped by 4 bases and J by 0 bases; unmatched bases: 3. This CDR3 region has 14 residues. CDR1 and CDR2 from the germline V gene are LNHDA and SQIVND (reference sequence).

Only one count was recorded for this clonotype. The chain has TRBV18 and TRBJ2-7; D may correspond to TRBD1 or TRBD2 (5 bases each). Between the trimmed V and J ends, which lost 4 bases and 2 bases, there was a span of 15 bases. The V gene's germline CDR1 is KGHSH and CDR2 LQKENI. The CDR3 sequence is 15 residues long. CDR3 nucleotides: TGTGCCAGCTCACATACCGGGACGGATACCTACGAGCAGTACTTC. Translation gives CASSHTGTDTYEQYF.